This T cell receptor (beta chain) was sequenced during a study of T cells in Graves' hyperthyroidism and ophthalmopathy. Study details: Peripheral blood draws took place at initial diagnosis, ahead of any treatment.

TCR beta CDR3 regions were amplified from RNA transcripts. First-round RT-PCR with HTBI primers amplified the TCR CDR3 region. One entry per CDR3 protein, called by TCRdb with MiXCR from the multiplex PCR reads. The sample shows hundreds of thousands of distinct CDR3 sequences, more than 11% of them seen only once. The CDR3 spans 15 residues. The germline V gene has CDR1 LGHDT and CDR2 YNNKEL (reference sequence). V was clipped by 4 bases and J by 7 bases; unmatched bases: 10. Criteria for exclusion of patients were uncontrolled infection, other autoimmune disease, pregnancy or lactation. PBMCs were collected from a roughly 9.7 ml volume of fresh peripheral blood. In its sample, this clonotype was seen a few times. Its antigen remains unidentified. Study-level findings and limits: Blood held most thyroid clonotypes expanded above 0.001 frequency.

The chain has TRBV3-1 and TRBJ2-3; TRBD2 aligns across 8 bases. This TCR came from a woman in her thirties with Graves' hyperthyroidism that later progressed to Graves' ophthalmopathy. The sample consisted of blood. The CDR3 region is CASSPGRATVNTQYF. The CDR3 DNA reads as TGTGCCAGCAGCCCCGGGAGGGCCACAGTGAATACGCAGTATTTT.